A single sample is the source of the 21 T cell receptor beta chains below, sequenced in a study of multiple sclerosis patients with progressive multifocal leukoencephalopathy. Here immunoSEQ multiplex PCR was the method, and the copy in TCRdb shows in-frame clones only, minus some. The table records roughly 28,000 clones, 75% to 90% of them present only once. Time point noted: time of PML onset. The specimen was PBMCs, collected from a patient treated with natalizumab. These receptors were taken from a woman aged 25 to 45 with progressive multifocal leukoencephalopathy.

The V gene is TRBV6-1, the J gene TRBJ2-6; TRBD1 matches 7 bases. From germline, CDR1 is MNHNS and CDR2 SASEGT. V was pared by 8 bases and J by 0 bases, with 4 bases of the junction left unmatched. The length of the CDR3 is 15 residues. The CDR3 nucleotides are TGTGCCAGCGGGCCAGGGGGCTCTGGGGCCAACGTCCTGACTTTC. Translating gives CASGPGGSGANVLTF.

The chain carries TRBV11-2 and TRBJ2-7; tentative D call: TRBD1 (6 bases). Per the germline V gene, CDR1 is SGHAT and CDR2 is FQNNGV. V was clipped by 3 bases and J by 2 bases, with 14 bases between them. This CDR3 is built from 15 residues. The CDR3 sequence is CASSLEQGSTYEQYF. CDR3 nucleotides: TGTGCCAGCAGCTTGGAGCAGGGGTCCACCTACGAGCAGTACTTC.

The chain employs TRBV2 and TRBJ2-5; no firm D call. The end of the DNA fits TRBJ2-7 better, so the J call may be wrong. Per the germline V gene, CDR1 is SNHLY and CDR2 is FYNNEI. The CDR3 runs to 14 residues. This chain's CDR3 is CASSELISSYEQYF. In nucleotides, the CDR3 is TGTGCCAGCAGTGAATTAATTTCCTCCTACGAGCAGTACTTC.

This clone was detected a few times. The V gene is TRBV11-2, the J gene TRBJ2-7; D is ambiguous. Trimming stripped 5 bases from V and 3 bases from J, with 14 bases between. The CDR3 sequence is 14 residues long. CDR1 and CDR2 (germline): SGHAT, FQNNGV. The DNA of the CDR3 is TGTGCCAGCAGCCCGTCGGGCCCCTACTACGAGCAGTACTTC. Its translation: CASSPSGPYYEQYF. Using reference TRBV11-2 and TRBJ2-7 for the parts outside the CDR3, the full variable domain is EAGVAQSPRYKIIEKRQSVAFWCNPISGHATLYWYQQILGQGPKLLIQFQNNGVVDDSQLPKDRFSAERLKGVDSTLKIQPAKLEDSAVYLCASSPSGPYYEQYFGPGTRLTVT.

This clone was seen just once. This sequence joins TRBV30 and TRBJ1-5; D is uncertain. Germline V gene sequence: CDR1 GTSNPN, CDR2 SVGIG (reference sequence). The CDR3 extends over 15 amino acids. V was shortened by 1 base and J by 1 base, with 11 bases between the two germline ends. CDR3 DNA: TGTGCCTGGAGTGAGAGGTTGGGAAGCAATCAGCCCCAGCATTTT. Its protein is CAWSERLGSNQPQHF.

This chain connects TRBV7-2 to TRBJ2-7; tentatively, D is TRBD2 (5 bases). The germline CDR1 and CDR2 sequences are SGHTA and FQGNSA. The CDR3 length is 15 residues. The V end was cut by 5 bases, the J end by 5 bases, with 19 bases between. This chain's CDR3 is CASSLLPAGPNEQYF. DNA for the CDR3: TGTGCCAGCAGCCTACTTCCCGCGGGCCCGAACGAGCAGTACTTC.

The rearrangement links TRBV21-1 to TRBJ2-1; no DNA check was done on the table's D call, TRBD1. TRBV21-1 is annotated as a pseudogene. This CDR3 region has 15 residues. The CDR3 sequence is CASSRGGAAYNEQFF. CDR3 sequence (DNA): TGTGCCAGCAGCAGAGGGGGCGCGGCCTACAATGAGCAGTTCTTC.

This sequence joins TRBV7-8 and TRBJ2-7, with D hard to call. V lost 6 bases to trimming and J lost 6 bases, with 15 bases between them. There are 13 residues in the CDR3. Germline CDR1 and CDR2: SGHVS and FQNEAQ. CDR3 nucleotide sequence: TGTGCCAGCAGAAGCGTCGGGTCTCCCGAGCAGTACTTC. It is translated as CASRSVGSPEQYF.

The chain employs TRBV5-1 and TRBJ2-5; 7 bases fit TRBD1. The J call could be wrong; TRBJ2-7 is a better fit for the DNA end. This CDR3 region has 14 residues. The V gene's germline CDR1 is SGHRS and CDR2 YFSETQ. The CDR3 DNA reads TGCGCCAGCAGCATAACAGGGGCCCCCTACGAGCAGTACTTC. Its protein product is CASSITGAPYEQYF.

The chain employs TRBV11-1 and TRBJ2-1, with D perhaps matching TRBD1 (6 bases). The V end was cut by 0 bases, the J end by 5 bases, with 8 bases between. The germline V gene encodes CDR1 SGHAT and CDR2 FQDESV (reference sequence). The CDR3 runs 14 residues. The CDR3, as DNA: TGTGCCAGCAGCTTAGCGCACAGGGACAATGAGCAGTTCTTC. It specifies CASSLAHRDNEQFF.

V usage is TRBV6-6 and J usage is TRBJ1-5; no definite D call. With 6 bases removed from V and 1 base from J, the gap between germline ends came to 10 bases. The CDR3 runs to 14 residues. CDR1 and CDR2 (germline): MNHNY, SVGAGI (reference sequence). In DNA, the CDR3 is TGTGCCAGCAGCTCCCCTTCCAGCAATCAGCCCCAGCATTTT. Protein: CASSSPSSNQPQHF.

V usage is TRBV11-3 and J usage is TRBJ2-5; D remains unclear. V was trimmed by 3 bases and J by 1 base, leaving 6 bases between them. The germline V gene encodes CDR1 SGHNT and CDR2 YENEEA. The CDR3 totals 13 residues. The CDR3 bases are TGTGCCAGCAGCTTGGCTACCCAAGAGACCCAGTACTTC. Translating gives CASSLATQETQYF.

This chain uses TRBV7-9 with TRBJ2-2, with D unclear. V lost 7 bases and J 6 bases, leaving 9 bases between the germline ends. CDR3 length: 12 amino acids. Per the germline V gene, CDR1 is SEHNR and CDR2 is FQNEAQ (reference sequence). CDR3 DNA: TGTGCCAGCACCGAACCTTCCGGGGAGCTGTTTTTT. This codes for CASTEPSGELFF.

This sequence joins TRBV25-1 and TRBJ2-2; 7 bases line up with TRBD1. V lost 7 bases, J lost 3 bases, and 5 bases stayed unmatched. The germline V gene has CDR1 MGHDK and CDR2 SYGVNS. The CDR3 has 14 residues. The CDR3 is CASKGQGDTGELFF. CDR3 bases: TGTGCCAGCAAGGGGCAGGGGGACACCGGGGAGCTGTTTTTT.

The V call is TRBV7-6, the J call TRBJ2-2; TRBD1 is a possible D gene (7 bases). The CDR3 loop spans 14 amino acids. The germline V gene encodes CDR1 SGHVS and CDR2 FNYEAQ. Trimming pared 8 bases from V and 2 bases from J, leaving 12 bases between. The CDR3 DNA is TGTGCCAGCGGCCAGGGGGGAAACACCGGGGAGCTGTTTTTT. As protein: CASGQGGNTGELFF. Looking up the rest from reference TRBV7-6 and TRBJ2-2 gives the full variable domain: GAGVSQSPRYKVTKRGQDVALRCDPISGHVSLYWYRQALGQGPEFLTYFNYEAQQDKSGLPNDRFSAERPEGSISTLTIQRTEQRDSAMYRCASGQGGNTGELFFGEGSRLTVL.

The genes are TRBV27 and TRBJ2-4; unclear D gene. Trimming took off 7 bases at V and 0 bases at J, with 10 bases between the two ends. The CDR3 totals 14 residues. Germline-derived CDR1 and CDR2 are MNHEY and SMNVEV (reference sequence). CDR3 protein: CASMAVGAKNIQYF. The CDR3, as DNA: TGTGCCAGCATGGCGGTAGGAGCCAAAAACATTCAGTACTTC.

This sequence joins TRBV19 and TRBJ1-6, with D hard to call. Germline CDR1 and CDR2: LNHDA and SQIVND (reference sequence). This CDR3 has 15 amino acids. Trimming took 5 bases from V and 4 from J, leaving 12 bases between them. CDR3 sequence (DNA): TGTGCCAGTAGTGGGTCGTCCGGGTATAATTCACCCCTCCACTTT. The encoded protein is CASSGSSGYNSPLHF.

This chain links TRBV6-5 with TRBJ2-5; tentatively, D is TRBD1 or TRBD2 (6 bases each). The V end lost 8 bases, the J end lost 5 bases, and 15 bases lay between the germline ends. CDR3 length: 13 amino acids. Germline V gene sequence: CDR1 MNHEY, CDR2 SVGAGI. The CDR3 sequence: CASAGQPRETQYF. CDR3 nucleotide sequence: TGTGCCAGCGCGGGACAACCGAGGGAGACCCAGTACTTC.

The chain combines TRBV9 with TRBJ2-2; D call uncertain. Trimming left V 4 bases short and J 3 bases short, with 7 bases between. The germline gives CDR1 SGDLS, CDR2 YYNGEE. There are 13 residues in the CDR3. CDR3 sequence reads: CASSQWDTGELFF. Written as DNA, the CDR3 is TGTGCCAGCAGCCAGTGGGACACCGGGGAGCTGTTTTTT. The whole variable domain, remainder taken from reference TRBV9 and TRBJ2-2, is DSGVTQTPKHLITATGQRVTLRCSPRSGDLSVYWYQQSLDQGLQFLIQYYNGEERAKGNILERFSAQQFPDLHSELNLSSLELGDSALYFCASSQWDTGELFFGEGSRLTVL.

This sequence joins TRBV11-2 and TRBJ2-1; D unclear. V was cut by 0 bases and J by 14 bases, with 11 bases left in between. The CDR3 spans 12 residues. CDR1 is SGHAT and CDR2 is FQNNGV in the germline V gene. CDR3 sequence reads: CASSLDGRDEFF. The CDR3 bases are TGTGCCAGCAGCTTAGATGGAAGGGATGAGTTCTTC.

The chain recombines TRBV6-6 with TRBJ1-2, with D possibly being TRBD1 (5 bases). There are 11 residues in the CDR3. CDR1 is MNHNY and CDR2 is SVGAGI in the germline V gene (reference sequence). V dropped 7 bases and J dropped 4 bases, with 7 bases sitting between them. The CDR3 region has the DNA TGTGCCAGCACCAGGGCCTATGGCTACACCTTC. As protein: CASTRAYGYTF.